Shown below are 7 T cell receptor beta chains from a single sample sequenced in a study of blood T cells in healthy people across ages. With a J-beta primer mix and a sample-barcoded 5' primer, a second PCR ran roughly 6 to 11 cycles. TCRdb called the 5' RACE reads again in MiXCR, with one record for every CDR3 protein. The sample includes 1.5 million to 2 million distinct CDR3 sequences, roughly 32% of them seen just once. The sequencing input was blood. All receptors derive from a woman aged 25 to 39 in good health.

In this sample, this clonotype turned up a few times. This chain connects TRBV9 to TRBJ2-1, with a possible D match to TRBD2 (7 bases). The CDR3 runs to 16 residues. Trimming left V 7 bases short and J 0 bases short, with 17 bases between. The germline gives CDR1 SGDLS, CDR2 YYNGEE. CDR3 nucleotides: TGTGCCAGCGGAGGGGGGGGCCCGAGCTCCTACAATGAGCAGTTCTTC. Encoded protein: CASGGGGPSSYNEQFF.

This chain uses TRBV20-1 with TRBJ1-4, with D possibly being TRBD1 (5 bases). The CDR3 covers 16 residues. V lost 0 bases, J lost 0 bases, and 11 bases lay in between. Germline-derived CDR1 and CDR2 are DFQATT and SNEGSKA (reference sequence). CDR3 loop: CSARDPGPATNEKLFF. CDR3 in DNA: TGCAGTGCTAGAGATCCAGGGCCTGCAACTAATGAAAAACTGTTTTTT.

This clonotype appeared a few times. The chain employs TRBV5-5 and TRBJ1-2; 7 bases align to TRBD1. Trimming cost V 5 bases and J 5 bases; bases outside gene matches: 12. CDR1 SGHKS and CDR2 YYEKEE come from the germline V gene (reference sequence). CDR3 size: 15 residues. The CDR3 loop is CASRSLPGTAYGYTF. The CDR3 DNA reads TGTGCCAGCAGATCACTCCCCGGGACAGCTTATGGCTACACCTTC.

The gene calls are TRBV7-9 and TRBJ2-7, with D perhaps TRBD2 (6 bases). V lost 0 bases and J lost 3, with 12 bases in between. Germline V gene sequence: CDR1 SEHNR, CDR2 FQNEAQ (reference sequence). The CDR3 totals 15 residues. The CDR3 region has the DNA TGTGCCAGCAGCTTAGCGTACGGGGGTCTCTACGAGCAGTACTTC. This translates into CASSLAYGGLYEQYF.

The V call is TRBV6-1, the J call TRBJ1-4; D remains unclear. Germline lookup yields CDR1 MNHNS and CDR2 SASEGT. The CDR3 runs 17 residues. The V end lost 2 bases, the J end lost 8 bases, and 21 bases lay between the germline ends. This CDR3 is CASSEKVAGPLREKLFF. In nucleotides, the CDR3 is TGTGCCAGCAGTGAAAAGGTCGCGGGTCCCCTCCGAGAAAAACTGTTTTTT.

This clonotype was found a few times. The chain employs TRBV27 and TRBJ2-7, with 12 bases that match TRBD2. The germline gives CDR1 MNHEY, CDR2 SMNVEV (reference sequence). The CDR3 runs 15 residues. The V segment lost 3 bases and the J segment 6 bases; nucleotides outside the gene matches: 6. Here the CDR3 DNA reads TGTGCCAGCAGTTTCCTCGGGACTAGCGGGCGCGAGCAGTACTTC. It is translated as CASSFLGTSGREQYF.

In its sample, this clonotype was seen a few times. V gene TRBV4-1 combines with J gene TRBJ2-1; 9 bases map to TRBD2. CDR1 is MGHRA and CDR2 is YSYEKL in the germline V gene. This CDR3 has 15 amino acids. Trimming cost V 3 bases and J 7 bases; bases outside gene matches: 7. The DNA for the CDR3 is TGCGCCAGCAGCCAGGCTAGCGGGGTTTGGAATGAGCAGTTCTTC. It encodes CASSQASGVWNEQFF.